What follows describes a single T cell receptor beta chain. This entry comes from a study of blood T cell repertoires in COVID-19. Study-wide context: There were acute and convalescent COVID-19 samples, and they came from the United States, Italy and Spain.

CDR1 MNHEY and CDR2 SVGAGI come from the germline V gene. CDR3 length equals 16 residues. Trimming left V 2 bases short and J 3 bases short, with 16 bases between. Authors' data handling: Reference gene primer amplification in the assay estimated nucleated cell counts. Assay: immunoSEQ multiplex PCR; the TCRdb copy retains only in-frame clones and omits some. That table is the source of V, J and clone size, and D and trimming were worked out from the DNA. The sample consists of 90,000 to 150,000 clones, over 60% of them appearing once. The rearrangement uses TRBV6-5 and TRBJ1-1, with D possibly matching TRBD1 (6 bases). This TCR was sampled from an elderly woman with acute or convalescent COVID-19. The sample was peripheral blood. The CDR3, as DNA: TGTGCCAGCAGTTACGAGCCCGGGACAAGAGACACTGAAGCTTTCTTT. It translates to CASSYEPGTRDTEAFF.